This T cell receptor (beta chain) was observed in a study of PD-1 blockade in mismatch repair-deficient tumors. About the research overall: All were previously treated, progressing patients with eleven to twelve mismatch repair-deficient cancer types.

Study-wide results and caveats: Rapid post-treatment expansion, then contraction, generally preceding radiologic response, marked tumor-resident clones.

V lost 4 bases and J lost 2; bases outside the gene matches: 8. This CDR3 contains 16 residues. CDR1 SGHNT and CDR2 YYREEE come from the germline V gene (reference sequence). On this clone itself: Its antigen is undetermined.

Mismatch repair deficiency was confirmed in all patients, by PCR or immunohistochemistry. TCR sequencing covered a few patients who responded to pembrolizumab. The data were produced by immunoSEQ multiplex PCR, yet TCRdb's version contains in-frame clones alone and is incomplete. The sample shows about 34,000 clones, 75% to 90% of them seen only once. This chain joins TRBV5-4 and TRBJ2-1, with TRBD2 identical over 8 bases. This clonotype originated in an adult with mismatch repair-deficient cancer. Source: PBMCs, taken approximately 6 weeks after starting pembrolizumab. CDR3 region: CASSPGGAGAYNEQFF. The CDR3, as DNA: TGTGCCAGCAGCCCCGGTGGAGCGGGAGCCTACAATGAGCAGTTCTTC.